This T cell receptor beta chain was sequenced for a study of T cell changes during pregnancy in multiple sclerosis. Assay: immunoSEQ multiplex PCR; the TCRdb copy retains only in-frame clones and omits some. The sample lists tens of thousands of clones, 70% to 90% occurring once. V lost 1 base to trimming and J lost 3 bases, with 10 bases between them. Germline-derived CDR1 and CDR2 are SNHLY and FYNNEI. There are 16 residues in the CDR3. The source was CD4+ T cells from peripheral blood mononuclear cells, collected after pregnancy. The gene calls are TRBV2 and TRBJ1-6, with D unclear. The receptor comes from a female donor with multiple sclerosis, enrolled in a pregnancy study. CDR3 in amino acids: CASSEVGSLYNSPLHF. In DNA form, the CDR3 reads TGTGCCAGCAGTGAAGTGGGTAGCCTCTATAATTCACCCCTCCACTTT.